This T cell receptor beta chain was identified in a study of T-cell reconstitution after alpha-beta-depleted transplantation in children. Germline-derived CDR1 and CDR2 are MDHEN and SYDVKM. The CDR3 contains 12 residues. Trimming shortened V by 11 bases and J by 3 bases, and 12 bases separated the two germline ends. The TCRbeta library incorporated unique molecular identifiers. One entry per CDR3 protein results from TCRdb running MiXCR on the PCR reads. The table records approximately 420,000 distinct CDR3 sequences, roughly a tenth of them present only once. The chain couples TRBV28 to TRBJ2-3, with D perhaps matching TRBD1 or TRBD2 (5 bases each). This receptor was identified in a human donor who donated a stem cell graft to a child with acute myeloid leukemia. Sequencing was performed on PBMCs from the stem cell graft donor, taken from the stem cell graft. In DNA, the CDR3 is TGTGCCGTAGGGTGGGGGACAGATACGCAGTATTTT. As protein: CAVGWGTDTQYF.